This T cell receptor beta chain was identified during a study of tumor-infiltrating lymphocytes in oesophageal squamous cell carcinoma. From germline, CDR1 is SGHTA and CDR2 FQGNSA. The CDR3 is made up of 14 amino acids. Trimming cost V 1 base and J 6 bases, with 10 bases left between them. TCRdb reprocessed the PCR reads with MiXCR, giving one entry per CDR3 protein. The table records around 11,000 distinct CDR3 sequences, approximately 59% of them present only once. This chain uses TRBV7-2 with TRBJ1-5; D might be TRBD1 (6 bases). Sequencing was done on a sample of esophageal tumor tissue. This TCR was recovered from a male donor with esophageal squamous cell carcinoma. The CDR3 DNA is TGTGCCAGCAGCTTAGGGGGGGGGCTTCAGCCCCAGCATTTT. Residues: CASSLGGGLQPQHF. The entire variable domain, with the rest obtained from reference TRBV7-2 and TRBJ1-5, is as follows: GAGVSQSPSNKVTEKGKDVELRCDPISGHTALYWYRQSLGQGLEFLIYFQGNSAPDKSGLPSDRFSAERTGGSVSTLTIQRTQQEDSAVYLCASSLGGGLQPQHFGDGTRLSIL.